A selection of T cell receptor beta chains follows, all from one sample in a study of blood T cell repertoires in COVID-19. The assay was immunoSEQ multiplex PCR, and TCRdb's table has in-frame clones only and misses some. The sample holds just under 50,000 clones, roughly 88% seen once. The sample was peripheral blood. These receptors originate from a human donor in a cohort sampled during active COVID-19. The CDR3 runs from the conserved cysteine through the conserved F or W. Each record gives: clone size, CDR3 length, J gene, V gene, D gene, CDR3 DNA, CDR3 protein. A D gene is named only where the DNA matches it firmly. A row's size may be missing; if present it is once, few, many or a size class.

. 16 TRBJ2-1 TRBV5-1 . TGCGCCAGCAGCCAGGGGGGACAAGGGCCCTACAATGAGCAGTTCTTC CASSQGGQGPYNEQFF
. 15 TRBJ1-1 TRBV7-8 . TGTGCCAGCAGCCCCGCCCGGACAGCGAACACTGAAGCTTTCTTT CASSPARTANTEAFF
once 15 TRBJ2-2 TRBV13 . TGTGCCAGCAGCTTAGAGAGGGAAAACACCGGGGAGCTGTTTTTT CASSLERENTGELFF
. 11 TRBJ1-2 TRBV2 . TGTGCCAGCGTCCCAAATACAGGCTACACCTTC CASVPNTGYTF
once 15 TRBJ1-5 TRBV3-1/TRBV3-2 . TGTGCCAGCAGCCTTGACAGGACTAGCAATCAGCCCCAGCATTTT CASSLDRTSNQPQHF
. 12 TRBJ1-6 TRBV13 TRBD1 TGTGCCAGGGACAGGGCGAATTCACCCCTCCACTTT CARDRANSPLHF
. 14 TRBJ1-1 TRBV7-9 . TGTGCCAGCAGCCCAGGGAGGGAGGGCACTGAAGCTTTCTTT CASSPGREGTEAFF
. 13 TRBJ2-5 TRBV13 . TGTGCCAGCAGCCTCGGTCGGAGGGAGACCCAGTACTTC CASSLGRRETQYF
. 15 TRBJ2-3 TRBV18 TRBD2 TGTGCCAGCTCACCACCTAGCGGGAGTCCAGATACGCAGTATTTT CASSPPSGSPDTQYF
. 15 TRBJ2-7 TRBV6-5 . TGTGCCAGCAGTTCGGAGGGCGGCCCCGCCTACGAGCAGTACTTC CASSSEGGPAYEQYF
once 14 TRBJ1-2 TRBV6-5 TRBD1 TGTGCCAGCAGTTACCGATTCACAGGGGACGGCTACACCTTC CASSYRFTGDGYTF
. 15 TRBJ1-4 TRBV15 TRBD1 TGTGCCACCAGCAGATCCGGACAGGGCGCTGAAAAACTGTTTTTT CATSRSGQGAEKLFF
. 11 TRBJ2-2 TRBV29-1 . TGCAGCGTTGACCGTACCGGGGAGCTGTTTTTT CSVDRTGELFF
. 14 TRBJ2-7 TRBV7-9 TRBD1 TGTGCCAGCAGCTTATCGACAGGGGCCTACGAGCAGTACTTC CASSLSTGAYEQYF
few 14 TRBJ1-1 TRBV7-9 TRBD1 TGTGCCAGCAGCCCTGGGACAGCGGACACTGAAGCTTTCTTT CASSPGTADTEAFF
. 15 TRBJ2-7 TRBV6-2/TRBV6-3 TRBD1 TGTGCCAGCAGTAAAATCCGGGACAGACCCTACGAGCAGTACTTC CASSKIRDRPYEQYF
. 17 TRBJ1-2 TRBV27 TRBD1 TGTGCCAGCAGTTTTTACCCAATGACAGGGGTTAACTATGGCTACACCTTC CASSFYPMTGVNYGYTF
. 19 TRBJ2-2 TRBV4-2 TRBD2 TGTGCCAGCAGCCATGAGGGGCTAGCGGGACATTCTGGCACCGGGGAGCTGTTTTTT CASSHEGLAGHSGTGELFF
. 13 TRBJ1-2 TRBV28 TRBD1 TGTGCCAGCAGCCCTACAGGGGGCTATGGCTACACCTTC CASSPTGGYGYTF
. 15 TRBJ2-2 TRBV9 . TGTGCCAGCAATATAGGCACAGGGAAAACCGGGGAGCTGTTTTTT CASNIGTGKTGELFF
. 13 TRBJ2-7 TRBV5-6 TRBD2 TGTGCCAGCAGCCATAGCGGGAGGTACGAGCAGTACTTC CASSHSGRYEQYF
few 17 TRBJ2-2 TRBV5-1 . TGCGCCAGCAGCTCCCCGTTTGGGCACACGGACACCGGGGAGCTGTTTTTT CASSSPFGHTDTGELFF
. 13 TRBJ2-1 TRBV9 TRBD2 TGTGCCAGCAGCGTAGAAAAGACTAGCGGGAAAGTCTTC CASSVEKTSGKVF
once 14 TRBJ2-5 TRBV27 . TGTGCCAGCAGTTTATCGGGCAGGCAAGAGACCCAGTACTTC CASSLSGRQETQYF
few 14 TRBJ1-1 TRBV6-5 . TGTGCCAGCAGTTACTCGAGCCTCGAGACTGAAGCTTTCTTT CASSYSSLETEAFF
. 14 TRBJ2-1 TRBV6-4 TRBD1 TGTGCCAGCAGTGTAGGGACAGAATACAATGAGCAGTTCTTC CASSVGTEYNEQFF
. 13 TRBJ2-7 TRBV7-3 TRBD2 TGTGCCAGCAGCTTCGGGAGGGAGGGTGAGCAGTACTTC CASSFGREGEQYF
once 16 TRBJ2-6 TRBV14 . TGTGCCAGCAGCCAAGATCTAGACTCTGGGGCCAACGTCCTGACTTTC CASSQDLDSGANVLTF
. 16 TRBJ2-3 TRBV2 . TGTGCCAGCAGCCGCGGGGGCGGGGCTCCTACAGATACGCAGTATTTT CASSRGGGAPTDTQYF
. 13 TRBJ1-2 TRBV5-6 TRBD1 TGTGCCAGCAGCTTATGGGACAGGGGAGGGCTCACCTTC CASSLWDRGGLTF
. 14 TRBJ2-7 TRBV24-1 . TGTGCCACCAGTGATTCGAGACAGACCTACGAGCAGTACTTC CATSDSRQTYEQYF
. 17 TRBJ2-2 TRBV7-2 . TGTGCCAGCAGCTTAGGGGCTCGTGACCGTCTCACCGGGGAGCTGTTTTTT CASSLGARDRLTGELFF
. 15 TRBJ1-6 TRBV27 TRBD1 TGTGCCAGCAGGAGCTCGGGGACAGATCATTCACCCCTCCACTTT CASRSSGTDHSPLHF
. 15 TRBJ1-5 TRBV6-5 TRBD1 TGTGCCAGCAGTTTGACAGGGGCCAGCAATCAGCCCCAGCATTTT CASSLTGASNQPQHF
. 14 TRBJ1-2 TRBV4-3 . TGCGCCAGCAGCCAAGAAGTGGCGGGCGCTGGCTACACCTTC CASSQEVAGAGYTF
. 14 TRBJ2-2 TRBV9 TRBD1 TGTGCCAGCAGCCTACGGACAGGGGACGGGGAGCTGTTTTTT CASSLRTGDGELFF
once 16 TRBJ2-3 TRBV7-9 TRBD2 TGTGCCAGCAGCCTTTCCCCTAGCGGAGTCACAGATACGCAGTATTTT CASSLSPSGVTDTQYF
few 16 TRBJ2-3 TRBV11-3 . TGTGCCAGCAGCCTCGGACTGGGTCGCAGCACAGATACGCAGTATTTT CASSLGLGRSTDTQYF
. 14 TRBJ1-2 TRBV10-2 TRBD1 TGCGCCAGCAGTGGGGACAGGGTCCTCTATGGCTACACCTTC CASSGDRVLYGYTF
few 13 TRBJ1-1 TRBV6-4 TRBD1 TGTGCCAGCAGCGCCGACAGGGACACTGAAGCTTTCTTT CASSADRDTEAFF
. 15 TRBJ2-3 TRBV24-1 TRBD2 TGTGCCACCAGTGACAGTAGCGGGAGCGGGAATACGCAGTATTTT CATSDSSGSGNTQYF
once 16 TRBJ1-2 TRBV5-8 TRBD1 TGTGCCAGCAGCCGAGCCCCTACAGGGGTTGGAAGGGGCTACACCTTC CASSRAPTGVGRGYTF
few 11 TRBJ1-2 TRBV29-1 . TGCAGCGTTCTAGGGGTAGGTGGCTACACCTTC CSVLGVGGYTF
. 14 TRBJ2-2 TRBV29-1 . TGCAGCGTCCAACAGGGATGGGGCTCCGGGGAGCTGTTTTTT CSVQQGWGSGELFF
few 15 TRBJ1-6 TRBV14 TRBD1 TGTGCCAGCAGCCAACGGACAGGAAGTAATTCACCCCTCCACTTT CASSQRTGSNSPLHF
. 16 TRBJ2-1 TRBV19 TRBD2 TGTGCCAGTAAGGCCAGCGGGAGGAAAGGGGACAATGAGCAGTTCTTC CASKASGRKGDNEQFF
. 16 TRBJ2-7 TRBV4-1 . TGCGCCAGCAGCCAAGATCCGCGCCCGGGATGGGACGAGCAGTACTTC CASSQDPRPGWDEQYF
. 16 TRBJ2-1 TRBV2 TRBD2 TGTGCCAGCAGGCCCCCATGGACTAGCGGTTTAGGCGAGCAGTTCTTC CASRPPWTSGLGEQFF
. 14 TRBJ2-3 TRBV7-6 . TGTGCCAGCAGCTTAGGGAGGAGCACAGATACGCAGTATTTT CASSLGRSTDTQYF
. 16 TRBJ1-3 TRBV7-2 . TGTGCCAGCAGCTCCGGCGGCGGAAACTCTGGAAACACCATATATTTT CASSSGGGNSGNTIYF
. 18 TRBJ2-1 TRBV9 TRBD2 TGTGCCAGCAGCGTAGCCCCAGGGACTAGCGGGAGTTACAATGAGCAGTTCTTC CASSVAPGTSGSYNEQFF
. 15 TRBJ1-1 TRBV30 . TGTGCCTGGAGTAAGGCAGGGGAGAGGGGTCGGGATGCTTTCTTT CAWSKAGERGRDAFF
. 13 TRBJ2-7 TRBV11-3 TRBD1 TGTGCCAGCAGCCTGGACAGGGGTTACGAGCAGTACTTC CASSLDRGYEQYF
. 15 TRBJ2-5 TRBV7-2 TRBD2 TGTGCCAGCAGCGCAAGCGGGAGCCCTCAAGAGACCCAGTACTTC CASSASGSPQETQYF